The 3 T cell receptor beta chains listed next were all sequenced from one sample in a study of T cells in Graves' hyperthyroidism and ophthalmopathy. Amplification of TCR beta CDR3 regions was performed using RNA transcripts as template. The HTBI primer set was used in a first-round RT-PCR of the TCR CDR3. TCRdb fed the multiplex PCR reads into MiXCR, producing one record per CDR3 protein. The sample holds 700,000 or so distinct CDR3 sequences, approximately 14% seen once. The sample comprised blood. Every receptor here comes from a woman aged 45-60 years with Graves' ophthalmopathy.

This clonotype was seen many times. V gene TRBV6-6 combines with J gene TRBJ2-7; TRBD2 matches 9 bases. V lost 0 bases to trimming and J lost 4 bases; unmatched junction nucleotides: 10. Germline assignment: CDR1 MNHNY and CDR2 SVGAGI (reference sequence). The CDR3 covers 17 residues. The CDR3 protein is CASSYSRIRTSAYEQYF. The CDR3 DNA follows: TGTGCCAGCAGTTACTCGAGAATTCGGACTAGCGCTTACGAGCAGTACTTC.

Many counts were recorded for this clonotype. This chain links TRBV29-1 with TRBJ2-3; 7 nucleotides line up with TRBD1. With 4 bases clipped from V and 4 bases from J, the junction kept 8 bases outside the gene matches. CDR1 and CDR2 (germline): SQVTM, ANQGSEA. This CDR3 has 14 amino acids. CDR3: CSVGNRGKSDTQYF. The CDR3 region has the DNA TGCAGCGTTGGCAACAGGGGAAAATCAGATACGCAGTATTTT.

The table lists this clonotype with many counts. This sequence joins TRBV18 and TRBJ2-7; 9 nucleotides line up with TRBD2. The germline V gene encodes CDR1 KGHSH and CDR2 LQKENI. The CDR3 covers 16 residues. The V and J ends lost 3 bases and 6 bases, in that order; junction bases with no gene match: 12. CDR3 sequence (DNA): TGTGCCAGCTCACCTGTTGCGGGAGGGCCCGCGGTCGAGCAGTACTTC. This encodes CASSPVAGGPAVEQYF.